Listed below are T cell receptor beta chains from one sample, sequenced in a study of blood T cell repertoires in COVID-19. The repertoire was sequenced with immunoSEQ multiplex PCR; TCRdb's copy has only in-frame clones and lacks some. The data contain 95,000 or so clones, under 85% of them singletons. The sample consisted of peripheral blood. The origin of the receptors is a human donor in a cohort sampled during active COVID-19. CDR3s include the opening cysteine and the closing phenylalanine or tryptophan. Each record gives: clone size, CDR3 length, D gene, J gene, V gene, CDR3 protein, CDR3 DNA. The D gene is left open where the match is weak. Clone size is given for some rows only: seen once, a few or many times, or a class if the clone is expanded.

once	12	.	TRBJ2-1	TRBV11-2	CASTYLGNEQFF	TGTGCCAGCACCTACCTTGGCAATGAGCAGTTCTTC
.	14	.	TRBJ2-7	TRBV4-2	CASSYPGTWKEQYF	TGTGCCAGCAGCTATCCTGGGACTTGGAAAGAGCAGTACTTC
.	12	.	TRBJ1-5	TRBV28	CASESGNQPQHF	TGTGCCAGCGAGAGTGGCAATCAGCCCCAGCATTTT
.	19	.	TRBJ2-1	TRBV21-1	CASSKDCPTLPSSYNEQFF	TGTGCCAGCAGCAAAGATTGTCCGACTCTCCCGAGCTCCTACAATGAGCAGTTCTTC
.	14	.	TRBJ1-5	TRBV18	CASSPGRVVQPQHF	TGTGCCAGCTCACCCGGCAGGGTTGTGCAGCCCCAGCATTTT
.	12	.	TRBJ1-1	TRBV3-1/TRBV3-2	CASSHGQGEAFF	TGTGCCAGCAGCCACGGCCAGGGAGAAGCTTTCTTT
.	13	.	TRBJ1-4	TRBV12-3/TRBV12-4	CASSNKPYEKLFF	TGTGCCAGCAGTAATAAGCCTTATGAAAAACTGTTTTTT
.	13	.	TRBJ2-7	TRBV7-8	CASSLSGPYEQYF	TGTGCCAGCAGCTTATCGGGTCCCTACGAGCAGTACTTC
.	15	.	TRBJ1-3	TRBV6-5	CASSYSGGTGNTIYF	TGTGCCAGCAGTTACTCGGGGGGTACTGGAAACACCATATATTTT
.	16	TRBD1	TRBJ1-3	TRBV19	CASSKVTGGIGNTIYF	TGTGCCAGTAGTAAGGTGACAGGGGGAATTGGAAACACCATATATTTT
.	13	TRBD2	TRBJ2-1	TRBV12-3/TRBV12-4	CASSFSGLNEQFF	TGTGCCAGCAGTTTTAGCGGGTTAAATGAGCAGTTCTTC
once	14	.	TRBJ2-7	TRBV3-1/TRBV3-2	CASSQGGAAYEQYF	TGTGCCAGCAGCCAAGGCGGTGCGGCCTACGAGCAGTACTTC
.	16	.	TRBJ1-1	TRBV19	CASSIGVSKGRPEAFF	TGTGCCAGTAGTATAGGGGTTTCGAAGGGGCGGCCTGAAGCTTTCTTT
.	12	.	TRBJ2-2	TRBV2	CARRTGFGELFF	TGTGCCAGGAGAACAGGTTTCGGGGAGCTGTTTTTT
.	14	TRBD2	TRBJ2-1	TRBV11-1	CASSHSGNKNEQFF	TGTGCCAGCAGCCATAGCGGGAATAAGAATGAGCAGTTCTTC
.	19	.	TRBJ2-7	TRBV5-1	CASSPGQISAGGRFYEQYF	TGCGCCAGCAGCCCTGGACAGATATCAGCCGGGGGGAGATTCTACGAGCAGTACTTC
.	14	TRBD1	TRBJ1-3	TRBV2	CASTRDSSGNTIYF	TGTGCCAGCACCAGGGACAGCTCTGGAAACACCATATATTTT
.	15	TRBD1	TRBJ2-1	TRBV5-1	CASSPEGASYNEQFF	TGCGCCAGCAGCCCCGAGGGGGCGTCCTACAATGAGCAGTTCTTC
.	18	TRBD2	TRBJ2-1	TRBV3-1/TRBV3-2	CASSQDIVAGGPDNEQFF	TGTGCCAGCAGCCAAGATATAGTAGCGGGAGGGCCTGACAATGAGCAGTTCTTC
.	15	TRBD2	TRBJ2-7	TRBV28	CASSFNPSGTYEQYF	TGTGCCAGCAGTTTCAATCCTAGCGGGACCTACGAGCAGTACTTC
.	14	.	TRBJ1-2	TRBV10-3	CAISESEGLYGYTF	TGTGCCATCAGTGAGTCGGAGGGACTCTATGGCTACACCTTC
.	15	.	TRBJ2-2	TRBV27	CASSSPSSSTGELFF	TGTGCCAGCAGTTCCCCATCGTCGAGCACCGGGGAGCTGTTTTTT
.	13	.	TRBJ1-2	TRBV6-1	CASSEGLRAGYTF	TGTGCCAGCAGTGAAGGACTCAGGGCGGGCTACACCTTC
few	15	TRBD1	TRBJ2-3	TRBV4-1	CASSQGQGAVDTQYF	TGCGCCAGCAGCCAAGGGCAGGGGGCTGTAGATACGCAGTATTTT
once	13	.	TRBJ1-5	TRBV5-4	CASSAEPNQPQHF	TGTGCCAGCAGCGCCGAGCCTAATCAGCCCCAGCATTTT
.	14	TRBD1	TRBJ1-5	TRBV19	CASRETGMYQPQHF	TGTGCCAGTAGAGAGACAGGGATGTACCAGCCCCAGCATTTT
.	15	.	TRBJ1-1	TRBV9	CASSVAGGGGTEAFF	TGTGCCAGCAGCGTAGCTGGGGGAGGAGGCACTGAAGCTTTCTTT
.	15	TRBD2	TRBJ2-2	TRBV11-3	CASSVTSGGTGELFF	TGTGCCAGCAGCGTAACTAGCGGGGGAACCGGGGAGCTGTTTTTT
.	17	TRBD2	TRBJ2-1	TRBV28	CASRSGLYSLRPNEQFF	TGTGCCAGCAGATCGGGACTATATTCGCTTCGTCCCAATGAGCAGTTCTTC
once	17	TRBD2	TRBJ2-7	TRBV19	CASSIVPRASGRGEQYF	TGTGCCAGTAGTATAGTACCTCGCGCTAGCGGGAGAGGGGAGCAGTACTTC
once	16	TRBD2	TRBJ2-4	TRBV7-2	CASSAGTSGGQNIQYF	TGTGCCAGCAGCGCCGGGACTAGCGGGGGCCAAAACATTCAGTACTTC
.	14	.	TRBJ1-2	TRBV6-5	CASSPTQGGYGYTF	TGTGCCAGCAGTCCAACTCAGGGCGGCTATGGCTACACCTTC
.	15	TRBD1	TRBJ1-6	TRBV5-1	CASSLVTGGTSPLHF	TGCGCCAGCAGCTTGGTGACAGGGGGCACTTCACCCCTCCACTTT
once	14	.	TRBJ2-2	TRBV19	CASTGVESTGELFF	TGTGCCAGTACAGGGGTAGAGAGCACCGGGGAGCTGTTTTTT
.	15	.	TRBJ1-5	TRBV7-3	CASSPLAREGQPQHF	TGTGCCAGCAGCCCCCTCGCCCGTGAGGGCCAGCCCCAGCATTTT
few	12	.	TRBJ1-4	TRBV3-1/TRBV3-2	CASSQDNGKLFF	TGTGCCAGCAGCCAAGATAACGGGAAACTGTTTTTT
.	14	.	TRBJ2-3	TRBV5-1	CASGAGTGTDTQYF	TGCGCCAGCGGGGCGGGGACCGGCACAGATACGCAGTATTTT
.	15	TRBD1	TRBJ2-1	TRBV5-1	CASSLEQGLYNEQFF	TGCGCCAGCAGCTTGGAACAGGGGCTCTACAATGAGCAGTTCTTC
.	15	TRBD1	TRBJ2-7	TRBV18	CASSLTGAVLDEQYF	TGTGCCAGCTCACTGACAGGGGCGGTTTTGGACGAGCAGTACTTC
.	15	.	TRBJ2-1	TRBV11-2	CASSLDGGLRGEQFF	TGTGCCAGCAGCTTAGATGGCGGACTTCGCGGTGAGCAGTTCTTC
.	14	.	TRBJ2-7	TRBV10-2	CASRGFREQYEQYF	TGCGCCAGCAGAGGATTCCGGGAACAGTACGAGCAGTACTTC
.	15	.	TRBJ1-4	TRBV25-1	CASSKNRATNEKLFF	TGTGCCAGCAGTAAGAACAGAGCAACTAATGAAAAACTGTTTTTT
.	14	.	TRBJ2-4	TRBV6-5	CASSTGAAKNIQYF	TGTGCCAGCTCCACAGGTGCAGCCAAAAACATTCAGTACTTC
.	15	.	TRBJ2-7	TRBV18	CASSPTVGAAYEQYF	TGTGCCAGCTCACCGACGGTGGGGGCGGCCTACGAGCAGTACTTC
.	15	.	TRBJ2-3	TRBV2	CASSPDSRPGDTQYF	TGTGCCAGCAGTCCCGACAGCCGCCCCGGAGATACGCAGTATTTT
.	14	.	TRBJ1-1	TRBV6-5	CASSPYRENTEAFF	TGTGCCAGCAGTCCATACAGGGAAAACACTGAAGCTTTCTTT
.	15	.	TRBJ1-1	TRBV19	CASRMGPTLNTEAFF	TGTGCCAGTCGTATGGGGCCTACGTTGAACACTGAAGCTTTCTTT
.	14	.	TRBJ2-7	TRBV5-6	CASSLSGGTYEQYF	TGTGCCAGCAGCTTGTCCGGGGGAACCTACGAGCAGTACTTC
few	14	.	TRBJ2-5	TRBV25-1	CASSESNGEETQYF	TGTGCCAGCAGTGAATCTAACGGAGAAGAGACCCAGTACTTC
.	15	.	TRBJ2-5	TRBV7-9	CASSLGRPGVETQYF	TGTGCCAGCAGCTTAGGAAGACCAGGGGTAGAGACCCAGTACTTC
few	18	TRBD1	TRBJ1-6	TRBV23-1	CASSQSSGRGRYNSPLHF	TGCGCCAGCAGTCAATCGAGTGGCAGGGGGAGGTATAATTCACCCCTCCACTTT